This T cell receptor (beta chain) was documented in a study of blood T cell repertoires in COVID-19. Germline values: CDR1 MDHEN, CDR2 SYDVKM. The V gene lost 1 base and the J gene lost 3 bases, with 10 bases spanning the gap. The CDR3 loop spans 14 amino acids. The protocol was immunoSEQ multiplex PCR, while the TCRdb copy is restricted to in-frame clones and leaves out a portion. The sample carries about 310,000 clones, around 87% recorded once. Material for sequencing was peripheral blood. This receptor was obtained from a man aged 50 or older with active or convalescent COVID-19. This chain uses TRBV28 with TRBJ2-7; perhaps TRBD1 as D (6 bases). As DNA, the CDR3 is TGTGCCAGCAGTTTATCAGGGGATTTCTACGAGCAGTACTTC. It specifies CASSLSGDFYEQYF.